This TCR beta chain was profiled in a study of immune evolution from preneoplasia to lung adenocarcinoma. About the study: HLA loss of heterozygosity: approximately 7.5% AIS, approximately 15% MIA, roughly 30% ADC, none AAH.

Study outcomes and limitations: Normal lung had the highest top T cell clone frequencies.

Profiling relied on immunoSEQ multiplex PCR, and the TCRdb table lists in-frame clones only, not all of them. Of about 7,800 clones in the sample, roughly 72% were seen once. Germline assignment: CDR1 MGHRA and CDR2 YSYEKL. Trimming cost V 0 bases and J 4 bases, with 8 bases left between them. The CDR3 is made up of 14 amino acids. Regarding this clone: Antigen specificity is unknown.

Patients had resection in Japan or China between about 2013 and 2017. Two lung cancer pathologists independently confirmed each histologic diagnosis. This TCR was sampled from a donor at least 70 years old with lung adenocarcinoma. Some clones in this sample may be carry-over from other donors' samples. V and J are TRBV4-1 and TRBJ2-3, with D tentatively TRBD2 (5 bases). Sequencing was performed on FFPE lung adenocarcinoma in situ tissue. This chain's CDR3 is CASSQESRADTQYF. The CDR3 nucleotides read TGCGCCAGCAGCCAAGAATCGCGGGCAGATACGCAGTATTTT.